This T cell receptor (beta chain) was profiled in a study of T cells in tumors after PD-1 blockade. Study as a whole: Blood samples averaged about 120,000 templates (range roughly 22,000-260,000) and some 35,000 unique clonotypes.

TCRdb's copy holds only in-frame clones and misses some; the assay was immunoSEQ multiplex PCR. The table records more than 45,000 clones, around 80% of them present only once. The source was PBMCs, collected before anti-PD-1 therapy. The clonotype originates from a human donor with advanced basal cell or squamous cell carcinoma (not recorded which).

CDR3 protein: CASSHSDTQYF. CDR3 in DNA: TGTGCCAGCAGCCATTCAGATACGCAGTATTTT. The chain combines TRBV14 with TRBJ2-3; D not certain. V was trimmed by 3 bases and J by 4 bases, leaving 2 bases between them. Germline V CDR1 and CDR2: SGHDN, FVKESK. This CDR3 has 11 residues.